The 25 T cell receptor beta chains given below trace back to one sample, sequenced in a study of shared clonotypes between healthy human individuals. Produced via immunoSEQ multiplex PCR; TCRdb's table is partial and in-frame only. The sample contains some 2.3 million clones, more than 80% of which appear only once. Specimen: naive CD4+ T cells from PBMCs. Subset denoted: CD45RA+ positively selected. The receptors originated from a man aged 18 to 35 in good health. Some clones in this sample may be carry-over from other donors' samples.

The V gene is TRBV5-1, the J gene TRBJ2-2; D ambiguous. The V end lost 0 bases, the J end lost 1 base, and 13 bases lay between the germline ends. Looked up from germline, CDR1 is SGHRS and CDR2 is YFSETQ. The CDR3 is made up of 17 amino acids. The CDR3 region has the DNA TGCGCCAGCAGCTTGGCCAGTGAGAGCCTGAACACCGGGGAGCTGTTTTTT. The encoded protein is CASSLASESLNTGELFF. The full variable domain, rest sourced from reference TRBV5-1 and TRBJ2-2, is KAGVTQTPRYLIKTRGQQVTLSCSPISGHRSVSWYQQTPGQGLQFLFEYFSETQRNKGNFPGRFSGRQFSNSRSEMNVSTLELGDSALYLCASSLASESLNTGELFFGEGSRLTVL.

The V call is TRBV6-1, the J call TRBJ1-5; TRBD1 might be the D (5 bases). Germline loops: CDR1 MNHNS, CDR2 SASEGT. The CDR3 extends over 15 amino acids. The V end lost 3 bases, the J end lost 0 bases, and 9 bases lay between the germline ends. The chain's CDR3 is CASSDGGYSNQPQHF. CDR3 nucleotide sequence: TGTGCCAGCAGTGATGGGGGATATAGCAATCAGCCCCAGCATTTT.

This chain uses TRBV5-1 with TRBJ2-5; no clear D gene. Germline V lookup: CDR1 SGHRS, CDR2 YFSETQ. The CDR3 is 15 amino acids. V lost 0 bases and J 3 bases, leaving 12 bases between the germline ends. CDR3 sequence reads: CASSLALVLEETQYF. DNA for the CDR3: TGCGCCAGCAGCTTGGCCTTGGTCCTCGAAGAGACCCAGTACTTC. Supplemented by reference TRBV5-1 and TRBJ2-5, the full variable domain reads KAGVTQTPRYLIKTRGQQVTLSCSPISGHRSVSWYQQTPGQGLQFLFEYFSETQRNKGNFPGRFSGRQFSNSRSEMNVSTLELGDSALYLCASSLALVLEETQYFGPGTRLLVL.

This rearrangement joins TRBV2 to TRBJ2-5, with D possibly matching TRBD2 (6 bases). CDR3 length: 12 residues. V was trimmed by 4 bases and J by 13 bases, leaving 16 bases between them. The germline V gene has CDR1 SNHLY and CDR2 FYNNEI. The CDR3 bases are TGTGCCAGCAGTGGCCGAGGAGGGCAGGGGTACTTC. Amino acid sequence: CASSGRGGQGYF.

The chain has TRBV6-5 and TRBJ2-7; TRBD2 aligns across 11 bases. The CDR3 runs to 14 residues. Germline CDR1 is MNHEY and CDR2 is SVGAGI. The ends lost 4 bases at V and 5 bases at J; junction bases unmatched: 4. CDR3: CASSSLAGENEQYF. CDR3 nucleotide sequence: TGTGCCAGCAGTTCACTAGCGGGAGAGAACGAGCAGTACTTC.

The V and J genes are TRBV7-3 and TRBJ1-1; D unclear. Per the germline V gene, CDR1 is SGHTA and CDR2 is FQGTGA. CDR3 length equals 13 residues. Trimming removed 6 bases at V and 2 bases at J, with 10 bases between. The CDR3 here is CASSREPNTEAFF. The CDR3 nucleotides are TGTGCCAGCAGTCGGGAGCCTAACACTGAAGCTTTCTTT.

In regard to this clone: Other DNA variants within this sample encode the same CDR3. The chain is built from TRBV6-6 and TRBJ1-2; D call uncertain. The germline V gene encodes CDR1 MNHNY and CDR2 SVGAGI (reference sequence). This CDR3 has 11 amino acids. The V gene lost 4 bases and the J gene lost 4 bases, with 4 bases spanning the gap. In DNA, the CDR3 is TGTGCCAGCAGTTTCTCCTATGGCTACACCTTC. This encodes CASSFSYGYTF.

This clone was counted between two and nine times. This chain's CDR3 is CASSQGRKAFF. CDR3 bases: TGTGCCAGCAGCCAGGGACGGAAAGCTTTCTTT. This chain joins TRBV5-4 and TRBJ1-1, with D possibly being TRBD1 (5 bases). The germline CDR1 and CDR2 sequences are SGHNT and YYREEE (reference sequence). The CDR3 runs to 11 residues. Trimming took 4 bases from V and 9 from J, leaving 10 bases between them. Full variable domain (outside the CDR3, taken from reference TRBV5-4 and TRBJ1-1): ETGVTQSPTHLIKTRGQQVTLRCSSQSGHNTVSWYQQALGQGPQFIFQYYREEENGRGNFPPRFSGLQFPNYSSELNVNALELDDSALYLCASSQGRKAFFGQGTRLTVV.

Of note for this clone: The sample holds other DNA sequences that translate to the same CDR3. This chain links TRBV18 with TRBJ1-1; no reliable D call. Germline CDR1 is KGHSH and CDR2 is LQKENI. The CDR3 covers 14 residues. Trimming removed 3 bases at V and 0 bases at J, with 8 bases between. CDR3 region: CASSPGTMNTEAFF. CDR3 in DNA: TGTGCCAGCTCACCGGGCACAATGAACACTGAAGCTTTCTTT. Based on the CDR3 plus reference TRBV18 and TRBJ1-1, the full variable domain is NAGVMQNPRHLVRRRGQEARLRCSPMKGHSHVYWYRQLPEEGLKFMVYLQKENIIDESGMPKERFSAEFPKEGPSILRIQQVVRGDSAAYFCASSPGTMNTEAFFGQGTRLTVV.

The gene calls are TRBV19 and TRBJ1-2, with D uncertain. This CDR3 contains 12 residues. With 8 bases removed from V and 4 bases from J, the gap between germline ends came to 11 bases. Germline V gene sequence: CDR1 LNHDA, CDR2 SQIVND (reference sequence). CDR3 residues: CASGGMGYGYTF. The CDR3 nucleotides are TGTGCCAGTGGAGGGATGGGCTATGGCTACACCTTC.

The chain joins TRBV5-1 to TRBJ2-5; 7 bases agree with TRBD1. TRBJ2-7 matches the DNA end more closely, so the J call is doubtful. This CDR3 comprises 13 residues. Looked up from germline, CDR1 is SGHRS and CDR2 is YFSETQ. In DNA, the CDR3 is TGCGCCAGCAGCATCGACAGGGTCTACGAGCAGTACTTC. Translation: CASSIDRVYEQYF.

The chain has TRBV10-3 and TRBJ2-1; D ambiguous. V lost 8 bases and J 7 bases, leaving 9 bases between the germline ends. Germline V gene lookup returns CDR1 ENHRY and CDR2 SYGVKD. The CDR3 contains 11 residues. CDR3 nucleotides: TGTGCCATCCGCGGATCGAATGAGCAGTTCTTC. Its protein product is CAIRGSNEQFF.

The genes are TRBV11-3 and TRBJ2-2; 9 nucleotides agree with TRBD2. V lost 4 bases to trimming and J lost 6 bases; unmatched junction nucleotides: 3. CDR3 size: 14 residues. CDR1 is SGHNT, CDR2 YENEEA, per germline. CDR3 coding DNA: TGTGCCAGCAGCTCGGGACTAGCTGCCGGGGAGCTGTTTTTT. This gives the protein CASSSGLAAGELFF.

A few counts support this clone. The chain has TRBV19 and TRBJ2-3; 7 positions match TRBD1. The CDR3 extends over 17 amino acids. The germline V gene has CDR1 LNHDA and CDR2 SQIVND (reference sequence). The V and J ends lost 1 base and 0 bases, in that order; junction bases with no gene match: 7. The CDR3 is CASSIVPGQRSTDTQYF. Written as DNA, the CDR3 is TGTGCCAGTAGTATAGTCCCGGGACAGAGAAGCACAGATACGCAGTATTTT.

The chain joins TRBV18 to TRBJ1-5; unclear D gene. With 0 bases removed from V and 8 bases from J, the gap between germline ends came to 8 bases. The CDR3 sequence is 13 residues long. Germline V gene sequence: CDR1 KGHSH, CDR2 LQKENI. CDR3 region: CASSPPGREPQHF. CDR3 DNA: TGTGCCAGCTCACCACCGGGGAGGGAGCCCCAGCATTTT.

Of note for this clone: This sample also contains other DNA sequences that code for the same CDR3. V and J are TRBV15 and TRBJ1-1; D call uncertain. Trimming cost V 0 bases and J 3 bases, with 5 bases left between them. In germline, CDR1 is LNHNV, CDR2 YYDKDF (reference sequence). This CDR3 region has 13 residues. The CDR3 DNA reads as TGTGCCACCAGCAGAGATAGGCACACTGAAGCTTTCTTT. Its translation: CATSRDRHTEAFF.

CDR3 sequence reads: CASSLVYWNTDTQYF. The CDR3 DNA follows: TGTGCCAGCAGCTTAGTCTACTGGAACACAGATACGCAGTATTTT. The rearrangement joins TRBV7-2 to TRBJ2-3; D uncertain. V lost 1 base and J 2 bases, leaving 10 bases between the germline ends. The CDR3 is 15 amino acids. In germline, CDR1 is SGHTA, CDR2 FQGNSA. The full variable domain, in which reference TRBV7-2 and TRBJ2-3 provide the parts outside the CDR3, is GAGVSQSPSNKVTEKGKDVELRCDPISGHTALYWYRQSLGQGLEFLIYFQGNSAPDKSGLPSDRFSAERTGGSVSTLTIQRTQQEDSAVYLCASSLVYWNTDTQYFGPGTRLTVL.

Concerning this clone: Other DNA variants within this sample encode the same CDR3. The chain couples TRBV5-4 to TRBJ2-5; D is perhaps TRBD2 (5 bases). This CDR3 has 13 residues. V shed 2 bases and J shed 2 bases, with 7 bases lying between them. In germline, CDR1 is SGHNT, CDR2 YYREEE (reference sequence). CDR3 loop: CASSFGGQETQYF. CDR3 nucleotides: TGTGCCAGCAGCTTTGGAGGTCAAGAGACCCAGTACTTC.

This chain joins TRBV14 and TRBJ2-1; unclear D gene. The CDR3 spans 11 residues. V shed 4 bases and J shed 9 bases, with 7 bases lying between them. Looked up from germline, CDR1 is SGHDN and CDR2 is FVKESK. The CDR3 region is CASSLVGEQFF. The CDR3, as DNA: TGTGCCAGCAGCCTGGTGGGTGAGCAGTTCTTC.

The chain carries TRBV18 and TRBJ1-2, with a tentative D call TRBD1 (5 bases). The CDR3 sequence is 13 residues long. Trimming stripped 3 bases from V and 6 bases from J, with 11 bases between. The germline V gene encodes CDR1 KGHSH and CDR2 LQKENI. CDR3 sequence reads: CASSPGLLNGYTF. The CDR3 DNA follows: TGTGCCAGCTCACCGGGACTGCTCAATGGCTACACCTTC.

The J gene is TRBJ2-7, the V gene TRBV7-2; unclear D gene. Trimming left V 3 bases short and J 0 bases short, with 9 bases between. Looked up from germline, CDR1 is SGHTA and CDR2 is FQGNSA. CDR3 length: 14 amino acids. CDR3 nucleotides: TGTGCCAGCAGCTTGGACGGATCCTCCTACGAGCAGTACTTC. Its protein is CASSLDGSSYEQYF.

This clone has just a few counts. In DNA, the CDR3 is TGTGCCACCCAGGGTCAGGTTGTGGAGAACACTGAAGCTTTCTTT. Encoded protein: CATQGQVVENTEAFF. The chain joins TRBV10-3 to TRBJ1-1, with D maybe TRBD1 (5 bases). Germline-derived CDR1 and CDR2 are ENHRY and SYGVKD. This CDR3 contains 15 residues. The V gene lost 10 bases and the J gene lost 1 base, with 19 bases spanning the gap.

This clone was seen only once. The chain has TRBV5-1 and TRBJ1-3; D is uncertain. CDR3 size: 16 residues. Germline lookup yields CDR1 SGHRS and CDR2 YFSETQ. V dropped 0 bases and J dropped 4 bases, with 14 bases sitting between them. The CDR3 is CASSLDGLEFGNTIYF. The CDR3 DNA follows: TGCGCCAGCAGCTTGGATGGACTCGAGTTCGGAAACACCATATATTTT.

The chain couples TRBV28 to TRBJ2-2; D is undetermined. Germline CDR1 and CDR2: MDHEN and SYDVKM. The CDR3 spans 16 residues. V shed 5 bases and J shed 8 bases, with 21 bases lying between them. DNA of the CDR3: TGTGCCAGCAGTGCCCCCCTGGCGGCCGGTATAGGGGAGCTGTTTTTT. Translating it yields CASSAPLAAGIGELFF.

This sequence joins TRBV28 and TRBJ2-5, with D possibly TRBD1 on 6 matching bases. Looked up from germline, CDR1 is MDHEN and CDR2 is SYDVKM. The CDR3 runs to 13 residues. Trimming took 6 bases from V and 6 from J, leaving 14 bases between them. As DNA, the CDR3 is TGTGCCAGCAGCGAACAGGGTGAACAGACCCAGTACTTC. Residues: CASSEQGEQTQYF.